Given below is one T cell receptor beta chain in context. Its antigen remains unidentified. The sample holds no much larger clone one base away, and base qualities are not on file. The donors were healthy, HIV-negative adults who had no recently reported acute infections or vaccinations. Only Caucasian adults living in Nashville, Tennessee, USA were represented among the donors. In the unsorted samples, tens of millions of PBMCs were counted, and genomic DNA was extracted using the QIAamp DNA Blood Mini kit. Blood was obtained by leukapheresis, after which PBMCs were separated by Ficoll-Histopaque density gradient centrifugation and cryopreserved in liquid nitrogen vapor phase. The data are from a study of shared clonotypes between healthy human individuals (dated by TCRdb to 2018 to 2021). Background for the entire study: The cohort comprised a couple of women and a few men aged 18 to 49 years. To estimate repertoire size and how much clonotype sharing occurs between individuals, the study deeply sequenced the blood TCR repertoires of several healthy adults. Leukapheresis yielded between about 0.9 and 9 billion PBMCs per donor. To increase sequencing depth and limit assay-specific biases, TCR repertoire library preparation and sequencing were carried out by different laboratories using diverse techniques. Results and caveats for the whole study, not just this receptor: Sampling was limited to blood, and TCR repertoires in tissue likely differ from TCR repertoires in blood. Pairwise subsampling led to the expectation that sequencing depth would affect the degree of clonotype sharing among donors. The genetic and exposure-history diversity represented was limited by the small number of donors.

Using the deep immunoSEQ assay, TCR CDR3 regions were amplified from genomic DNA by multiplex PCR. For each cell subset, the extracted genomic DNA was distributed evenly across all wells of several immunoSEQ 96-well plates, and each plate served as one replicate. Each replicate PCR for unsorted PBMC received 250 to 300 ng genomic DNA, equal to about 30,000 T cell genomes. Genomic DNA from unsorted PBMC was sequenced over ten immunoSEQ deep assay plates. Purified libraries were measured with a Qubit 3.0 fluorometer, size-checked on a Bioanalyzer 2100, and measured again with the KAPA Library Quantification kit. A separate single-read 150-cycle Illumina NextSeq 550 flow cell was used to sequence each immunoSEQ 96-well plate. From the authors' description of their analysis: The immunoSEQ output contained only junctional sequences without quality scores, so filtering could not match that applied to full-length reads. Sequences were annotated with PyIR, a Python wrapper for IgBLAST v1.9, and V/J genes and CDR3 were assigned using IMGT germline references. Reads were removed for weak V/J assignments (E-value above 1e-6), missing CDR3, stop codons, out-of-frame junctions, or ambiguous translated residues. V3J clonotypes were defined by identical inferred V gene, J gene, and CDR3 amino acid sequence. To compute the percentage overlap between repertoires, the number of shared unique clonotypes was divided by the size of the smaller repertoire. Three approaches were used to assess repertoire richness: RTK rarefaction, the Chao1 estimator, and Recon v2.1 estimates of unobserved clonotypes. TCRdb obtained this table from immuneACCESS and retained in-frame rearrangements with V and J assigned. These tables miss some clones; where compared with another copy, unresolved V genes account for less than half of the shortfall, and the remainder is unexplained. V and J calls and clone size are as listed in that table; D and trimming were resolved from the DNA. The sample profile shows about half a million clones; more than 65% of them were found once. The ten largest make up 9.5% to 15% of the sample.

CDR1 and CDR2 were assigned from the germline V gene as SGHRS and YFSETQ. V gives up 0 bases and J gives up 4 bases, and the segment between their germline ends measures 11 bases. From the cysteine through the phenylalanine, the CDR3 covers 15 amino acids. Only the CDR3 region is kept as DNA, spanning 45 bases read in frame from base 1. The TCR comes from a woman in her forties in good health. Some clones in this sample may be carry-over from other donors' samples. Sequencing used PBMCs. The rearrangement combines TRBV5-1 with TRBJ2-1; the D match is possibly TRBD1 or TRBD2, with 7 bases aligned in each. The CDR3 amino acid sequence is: CASSLGQGGYNEQFF. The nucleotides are TGCGCCAGCAGCTTGGGACAGGGAGGGTACAATGAGCAGTTCTTC.